This T cell receptor (beta chain) is from a study of OX40 agonist ivuxolimab in advanced cancers. Study-wide context: Of the participants, around 43% had some prior anti-PD-1, anti-PD-L1 or anti-CTLA-4 therapy, which was allowed. Regarding the study as a whole: Among T cells, CD8+ cells averaged more expanded clones than CD4+ cells.

Points on this clone: The antigen remains unidentified.

This CDR3 comprises 14 residues. The V end was cut by 1 base, the J end by 8 bases, with 14 bases between. Germline CDR1 reads GTSNPN; CDR2 reads SVGIG (reference sequence). Data came from immunoSEQ multiplex PCR; TCRdb stores just in-frame clones and leaves some out. The profile shows under 80,000 clones, about 90% of them singletons. The sequence was collected from an adult with an advanced solid tumor such as melanoma, head and neck, liver or kidney cancer. The genes are TRBV30 and TRBJ2-2; D is unclear. The sequencing used CD4+ or CD8+ T cells sorted from blood, collected in a trial of the OX40 agonist ivuxolimab. The CDR3 loop reads CAWSADSFVGELFF. In DNA, the CDR3 is TGTGCCTGGAGTGCCGATAGTTTTGTGGGGGAGCTGTTTTTT.